The T cell receptor (beta chain) described here comes from a study of shared clonotypes between healthy human individuals. About the study: Donors, aged 18 to 49, were a couple of women and a few men. Three plates each covered CD4 naive and memory; CD8 naive two, CD8 memory one. Overall study results and limits: The four-donor shared clonotypes exceeded non-shared clonotypes in generation probability, with non-shared ones scoring lower. Limitation of the genetic and exposure-history diversity represented came from the few donors.

TCRdb's table, derived via immunoSEQ multiplex PCR, lists solely in-frame clones and lacks some. The sample holds roughly 110,000 clones, about 70% seen once. Notes on this clone: What it binds is unknown.

The receptor comes from a woman in her 30s in good health. Sequencing was done on a sample of memory CD8+ T cells sorted from blood. Subset denoted: CD45RO+ cells pooled with CCR7-negative TemRA cells.

The CDR3 here is CASSQRAQTDYGYTF. The CDR3 DNA follows: TGTGCCAGCAGCCAGCGGGCGCAGACAGACTATGGCTACACCTTC. The chain combines TRBV5-4 with TRBJ1-2; D may be TRBD1 (5 bases). The CDR3 extends over 15 amino acids. The germline V gene has CDR1 SGHNT and CDR2 YYREEE (reference sequence). V lost 4 bases and J 3 bases, leaving 16 bases between the germline ends.